The clone carrying this T cell receptor beta chain was detected many times. Primers targeting TRAV and TRBV primed first-strand cDNA, covering alpha and beta chains. With a constant-region primer and a V-primer adapter, TCRs were subjected to 15 to 25 PCR cycles of amplification. TCRdb redid the calling of the reads with MiXCR, one entry per CDR3 protein. The sample includes under 90,000 distinct CDR3 sequences, 30% to 40% seen only once; the top ten take more than 9.5%. Time point reported: before trial treatment. Administered to the donors were nivolumab, ipilimumab, aspirin, low-dose cyclophosphamide and low-dose radiotherapy. This specimen belongs to a study of low-dose radiotherapy and immunotherapy resistance in tumors. Study-wide context: Every 2 weeks, cohort 1 got 0.5 Gy, reaching 6.5 Gy to the planning target volume. Daily oral aspirin at 300 mg began on cycle 1 day 1 and lasted four cycles.

CDR1 and CDR2 (germline): GTSNPN, SVGIG (reference sequence). V lost 0 bases to trimming and J lost 2 bases, with 12 bases between them. The CDR3 spans 15 residues. The input for sequencing was PBMCs, taken before treatment. This clonotype was sampled from a female donor with ovarian cancer. This chain links TRBV30 with TRBJ2-3; no reliable D call. CDR3 protein: CAWSVERPDTDTQYF. In DNA form, the CDR3 reads TGTGCCTGGAGTGTCGAGAGGCCAGACACAGATACGCAGTATTTT.